The 15 T cell receptor beta chains given below trace back to one sample, sequenced in a study of blood T cell repertoires in COVID-19. The data were produced by immunoSEQ multiplex PCR, yet TCRdb's version contains in-frame clones alone and is incomplete. The repertoire holds about 260,000 clones, with approximately 85% as singletons. The sequencing input was peripheral blood. These receptors came from a human donor in a cohort sampled during active COVID-19.

V is TRBV5-5 and J is TRBJ1-5; no firm D call. CDR1 and CDR2 from the germline V gene are SGHKS and YYEKEE (reference sequence). The CDR3 runs 14 residues. V shed 4 bases and J shed 1 base, with 9 bases lying between them. CDR3 amino acids: CASSPTGSNQPQHF. CDR3 nucleotides: TGTGCCAGCAGCCCCACGGGGAGCAATCAGCCCCAGCATTTT.

This sequence joins TRBV4-1 and TRBJ2-5, with D perhaps TRBD2 (5 bases). The CDR3 extends over 15 amino acids. Trimming shortened V by 1 base and J by 4 bases, and 13 bases separated the two germline ends. Germline V lookup: CDR1 MGHRA, CDR2 YSYEKL. This CDR3 reads CASSQARLARETQYF. In nucleotides, the CDR3 is TGCGCCAGCAGCCAAGCTCGGCTAGCCCGAGAGACCCAGTACTTC.

V usage is TRBV6-2 or TRBV6-3 and J usage is TRBJ1-1, with TRBD1 matching over 7 bases. Unmatched junction bases numbered 9, after V lost 1 base and J lost 1 base. Germline loops: CDR1 MNHEY, CDR2 SVGEGT. The CDR3 has 17 residues. The CDR3 spells CASSYFGTAMGNTEAFF. As DNA, the CDR3 is TGTGCCAGCAGTTACTTCGGGACAGCTATGGGGAACACTGAAGCTTTCTTT.

The chain recombines TRBV28 with TRBJ2-7, with 7 bases identical to TRBD1. The CDR3 loop spans 16 amino acids. Germline CDR1 MDHEN, CDR2 SYDVKM. Trimming cost V 6 bases and J 7 bases; bases outside gene matches: 18. The CDR3 bases are TGTGCCAGCAGCCCACAGGGGCGGTCCGCCGTGGGGGAGCAGTACTTC. It specifies CASSPQGRSAVGEQYF.

This chain links TRBV27 with TRBJ2-5, with a tentative D call TRBD1 (6 bases). The CDR3 contains 14 residues. V lost 0 bases to trimming and J lost 5 bases, with 10 bases between them. CDR1 is MNHEY, CDR2 SMNVEV, per germline (reference sequence). CDR3 loop: CASSLSSGVETQYF. CDR3 in DNA: TGTGCCAGCAGTTTATCGTCAGGGGTGGAGACCCAGTACTTC.

Here the CDR3 DNA reads TGTGCCACCAGTCTGCCCGAGGGGGGGAGCTCCTACAATGAGCAGTTCTTC. Its translation: CATSLPEGGSSYNEQFF. The chain recombines TRBV24-1 with TRBJ2-1, with a tentative D call TRBD2 (7 bases). The CDR3 runs 17 residues. Looked up from germline, CDR1 is KGHDR and CDR2 is SFDVKD. The V and J ends lost 6 bases and 0 bases respectively, with 17 bases between them.

V usage is TRBV6-5 and J usage is TRBJ2-7, with D possibly TRBD2 on 5 matching bases. CDR3 size: 13 residues. Deletions cut 6 bases from V and 3 bases from J, with 12 bases between. Germline CDR1 reads MNHEY; CDR2 reads SVGAGI. The CDR3 bases are TGTGCCAGCAGCCGCGGACTGAACTACGAGCAGTACTTC. Protein: CASSRGLNYEQYF.

This clone is a singleton in its sample. The rearrangement uses TRBV7-9 and TRBJ1-1; possible D gene TRBD1, 5 bases. Germline V CDR1 and CDR2: SEHNR, FQNEAQ (reference sequence). The V and J ends lost 2 bases and 11 bases respectively, with 6 bases between them. The CDR3 length is 10 residues. The CDR3 DNA is TGTGCCAGCAGCTTAAACAGGGCTTTCTTT. Translating it yields CASSLNRAFF.

The chain has TRBV7-9 and TRBJ2-7; D is perhaps TRBD1 (5 bases). The V gene lost 1 base and the J gene lost 1 base, with 8 bases spanning the gap. CDR3 length equals 14 residues. Germline assignment: CDR1 SEHNR and CDR2 FQNEAQ (reference sequence). CDR3 in DNA: TGTGCCAGCAGCTTAGAGACAGATTCCTACGAGCAGTACTTC. It is translated as CASSLETDSYEQYF.

The DNA of the CDR3 is TGTGCCAGCCCTAACCACAGGGGGGATAATTCACCCCTCCACTTT. Translating it yields CASPNHRGDNSPLHF. This chain connects TRBV19 to TRBJ1-6; 8 bases agree with TRBD1. V trimming: 9 bases; J trimming: 5 bases; junction bases outside the gene matches: 9. Germline CDR1 LNHDA, CDR2 SQIVND (reference sequence). The CDR3 totals 15 residues.

J is TRBJ1-1 and V is TRBV2, with 7 bases matching TRBD1. CDR3 length equals 14 residues. Germline CDR1 is SNHLY and CDR2 is FYNNEI. After removal of 6 bases from V and 1 base from J, the junction contained 5 bases not matched to a gene. The CDR3 here is CASRVAGGNTEAFF. CDR3 in DNA: TGTGCCAGCAGGGTGGCAGGGGGGAACACTGAAGCTTTCTTT.

The chain joins TRBV27 to TRBJ2-7; 15 bases line up with TRBD2. V shed 4 bases and J 5 bases; nucleotides not matched to a gene: 15. Germline-derived CDR1 and CDR2 are MNHEY and SMNVEV (reference sequence). The CDR3 has 19 residues. The CDR3 region is CASSYRLIGTSGRRDEQYF. CDR3 DNA: TGTGCCAGCAGTTACCGGCTCATAGGGACTAGCGGGAGGAGGGACGAGCAGTACTTC.

This clone appeared a single time. The chain carries TRBV10-3 and TRBJ2-7, with 10 bases identical to TRBD2. This CDR3 is 13 amino acids long. Germline V gives CDR1 ENHRY, CDR2 SYGVKD. J was trimmed by 3 bases and V by 6 bases; bases with no gene match: 2. The CDR3 DNA reads TGTGCCATCAGCCGGACTAGCGGCTACGAGCAGTACTTC. This sequence encodes CAISRTSGYEQYF.

The chain carries TRBV11-2 and TRBJ2-7; D unclear. Germline-derived CDR1 and CDR2 are SGHAT and FQNNGV. This CDR3 is built from 12 residues. V was clipped by 1 base and J by 5 bases, with 6 bases between them. CDR3: CASSLVSDEQYF. In DNA, the CDR3 is TGTGCCAGCAGCTTAGTCTCGGACGAGCAGTACTTC.

The chain links TRBV2 to TRBJ1-2; D possibly corresponds to TRBD1 (6 bases). V shed 8 bases and J shed 6 bases, with 19 bases lying between them. CDR1 and CDR2 from the germline V gene are SNHLY and FYNNEI. The CDR3 runs to 14 residues. The CDR3 coding sequence is TGTGCCAGCCCCCCCCGCGGGGAGGGGGATGGCTACACCTTC. Translation gives CASPPRGEGDGYTF.